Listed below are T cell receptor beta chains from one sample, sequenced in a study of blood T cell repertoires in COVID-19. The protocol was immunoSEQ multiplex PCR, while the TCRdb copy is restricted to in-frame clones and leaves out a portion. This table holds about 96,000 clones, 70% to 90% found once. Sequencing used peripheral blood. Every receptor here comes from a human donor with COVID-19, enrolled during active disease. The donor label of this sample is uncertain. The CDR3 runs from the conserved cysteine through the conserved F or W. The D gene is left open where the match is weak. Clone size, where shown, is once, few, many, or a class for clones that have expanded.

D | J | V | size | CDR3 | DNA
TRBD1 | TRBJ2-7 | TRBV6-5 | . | CASGQGVGLQYF | TGTGCCAGCGGACAGGGGGTAGGGTTGCAGTACTTC
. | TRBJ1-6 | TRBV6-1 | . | CASSGDQGVYNSPLHF | TGTGCCAGCAGTGGCGATCAGGGTGTTTATAATTCACCCCTCCACTTT
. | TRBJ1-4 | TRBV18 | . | CASSPRDFATNEKLFF | TGTGCCAGCTCACCGAGGGACTTTGCAACTAATGAAAAACTGTTTTTT
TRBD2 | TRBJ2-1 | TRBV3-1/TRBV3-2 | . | CASSQGGFSGSYNEQFF | TGTGCCAGCAGCCAAGGGGGTTTTAGCGGGAGCTACAATGAGCAGTTCTTC
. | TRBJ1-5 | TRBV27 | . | CASSPYTGDSNQPQHF | TGTGCCAGCAGTCCATACACAGGTGATAGCAATCAGCCCCAGCATTTT
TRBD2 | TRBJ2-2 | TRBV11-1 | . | CASSPSGGDTGELFF | TGTGCCAGCAGCCCGAGCGGGGGGGACACCGGGGAGCTGTTTTTT
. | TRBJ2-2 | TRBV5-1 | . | CASSTGLRAGELFF | TGCGCCAGCAGCACGGGACTTAGAGCCGGGGAGCTGTTTTTT
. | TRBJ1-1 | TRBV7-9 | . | CASRREPNTEAFF | TGTGCCAGCAGAAGGGAGCCTAACACTGAAGCTTTCTTT
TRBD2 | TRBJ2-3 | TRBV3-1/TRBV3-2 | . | CASSPAGGTDTQYF | TGTGCCAGCAGCCCCGCGGGGGGCACAGATACGCAGTATTTT
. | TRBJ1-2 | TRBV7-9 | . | CASSPQYDNGYTF | TGTGCCAGCAGCCCCCAGTACGACAATGGCTACACCTTC
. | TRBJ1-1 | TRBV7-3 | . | CASSLNRETEAFF | TGTGCCAGCAGCTTAAACAGGGAAACTGAAGCTTTCTTT
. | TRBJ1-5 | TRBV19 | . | CASSIDLAGGWSNQPQHF | TGTGCCAGTAGTATAGATCTGGCCGGGGGATGGAGCAATCAGCCCCAGCATTTT
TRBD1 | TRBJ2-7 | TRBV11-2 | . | CASSLASGGAGEQYF | TGTGCCAGCAGCTTAGCGTCAGGGGGCGCGGGGGAGCAGTACTTC
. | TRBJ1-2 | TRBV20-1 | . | CSARVGGGYTF | TGCAGTGCTAGAGTGGGAGGAGGCTACACCTTC
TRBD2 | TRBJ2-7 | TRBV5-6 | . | CASSFGTSPYEQYF | TGTGCCAGCAGCTTCGGGACTAGCCCTTACGAGCAGTACTTC
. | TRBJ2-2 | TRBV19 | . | CASSPHRLGTGELFF | TGTGCCAGTAGTCCTCACAGATTAGGCACCGGGGAGCTGTTTTTT
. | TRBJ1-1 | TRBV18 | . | CASSPNGLMNTEAFF | TGTGCCAGCTCACCAAACGGTCTAATGAACACTGAAGCTTTCTTT
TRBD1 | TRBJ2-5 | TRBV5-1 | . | CASSSTGEETQYF | TGCGCCAGCAGCTCGACAGGGGAAGAGACCCAGTACTTC
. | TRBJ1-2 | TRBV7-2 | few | CASSTRLGKHGYTF | TGTGCCAGCAGCACCCGCCTCGGGAAACATGGCTACACCTTC
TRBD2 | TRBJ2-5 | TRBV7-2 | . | CASSSGTSGGDQETQYF | TGTGCCAGCAGCTCCGGGACTAGCGGGGGGGACCAAGAGACCCAGTACTTC
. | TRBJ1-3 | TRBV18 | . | CASSPPGGPTSGNTIYF | TGTGCCAGCTCACCACCGGGGGGTCCCACCTCTGGAAACACCATATATTTT
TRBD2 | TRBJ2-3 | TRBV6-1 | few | CASSEDGGRPDTQYF | TGTGCCAGCAGTGAAGACGGCGGGAGGCCAGATACGCAGTATTTT
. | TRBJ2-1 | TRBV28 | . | CASSLAGRLNNEQFF | TGTGCCAGCAGTTTAGCCGGTCGCCTAAACAATGAGCAGTTCTTC
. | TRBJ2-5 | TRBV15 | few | CATSEMRGVAQYF | TGTGCCACCAGCGAGATGAGAGGTGTGGCCCAGTACTTC
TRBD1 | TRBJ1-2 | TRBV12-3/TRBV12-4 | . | CASTPTGGGGYTF | TGTGCCAGCACCCCGACAGGGGGCGGTGGCTACACCTTC
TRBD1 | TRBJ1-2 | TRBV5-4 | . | CASSFPGQSNGYTF | TGTGCCAGCAGCTTTCCGGGACAGAGCAATGGCTACACCTTC
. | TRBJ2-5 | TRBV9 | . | CASSSGAAGLVETQYF | TGTGCCAGCAGCTCAGGGGCGGCAGGCTTGGTTGAGACCCAGTACTTC
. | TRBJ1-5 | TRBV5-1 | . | CASSLGAGNQPQHF | TGCGCCAGCAGCTTGGGGGCCGGCAATCAGCCCCAGCATTTT
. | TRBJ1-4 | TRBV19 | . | CASTRANEKLFF | TGTGCCAGTACGAGGGCTAATGAAAAACTGTTTTTT
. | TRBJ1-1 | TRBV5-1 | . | CASRDQVGDGKAFF | TGCGCCAGCAGGGACCAAGTGGGCGACGGGAAAGCTTTCTTT
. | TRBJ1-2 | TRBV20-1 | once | CSALDTYGYTF | TGCAGTGCTTTAGACACCTATGGCTACACCTTC
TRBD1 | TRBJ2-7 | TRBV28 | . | CATDTDRDEQYF | TGTGCCACCGATACGGACAGGGACGAGCAGTACTTC
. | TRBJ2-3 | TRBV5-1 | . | CASSLGTDQDTQYF | TGCGCCAGCAGCTTGGGGACAGACCAGGATACGCAGTATTTT
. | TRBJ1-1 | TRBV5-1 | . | CASSLGQANTEAFF | TGCGCCAGCAGCCTCGGCCAGGCGAACACTGAAGCTTTCTTT
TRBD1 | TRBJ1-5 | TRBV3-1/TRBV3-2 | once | CASSQGRGLGQPQHF | TGTGCCAGCAGCCAAGGGAGGGGGCTCGGTCAGCCCCAGCATTTT
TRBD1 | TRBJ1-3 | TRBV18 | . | CASSTGTGDSGNTIYF | TGTGCCAGCTCAACCGGGACAGGGGACTCTGGAAACACCATATATTTT
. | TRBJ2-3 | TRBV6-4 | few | CASSEGTEADTQYF | TGTGCCAGCAGTGAAGGCACGGAGGCAGATACGCAGTATTTT
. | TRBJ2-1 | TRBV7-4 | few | CASSEDNPSSYNEQFF | TGTGCCAGCAGCGAGGACAATCCGAGCTCCTACAATGAGCAGTTCTTC
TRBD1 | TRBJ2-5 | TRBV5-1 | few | CASSLGGKETQYF | TGCGCCAGCAGCTTAGGGGGCAAGGAGACCCAGTACTTC
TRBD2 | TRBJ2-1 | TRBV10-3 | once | CAIWTSGKYNEQFF | TGTGCCATCTGGACTAGCGGGAAGTACAATGAGCAGTTCTTC
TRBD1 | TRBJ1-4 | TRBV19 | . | CASSIPGTDNEKLFF | TGTGCCAGTAGTATTCCCGGGACAGATAATGAAAAACTGTTTTTT
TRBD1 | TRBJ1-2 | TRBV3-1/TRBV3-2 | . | CASSHPLPGGGVYGYTF | TGTGCCAGCAGCCATCCCCTACCAGGGGGTGGTGTCTATGGCTACACCTTC
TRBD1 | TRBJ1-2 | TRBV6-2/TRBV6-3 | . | CASSYEERGTGVGYTF | TGTGCCAGCAGTTACGAGGAACGGGGGACAGGGGTCGGCTACACCTTC
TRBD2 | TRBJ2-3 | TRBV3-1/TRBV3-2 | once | CASSLGTGGDTQYF | TGTGCCAGCAGCCTAGGGACGGGGGGAGATACGCAGTATTTT
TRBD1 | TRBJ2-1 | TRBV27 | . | CASSFDRGRNNEQFF | TGTGCCAGCAGTTTCGACAGGGGGCGTAACAATGAGCAGTTCTTC
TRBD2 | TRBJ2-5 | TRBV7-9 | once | CASSLAASGGQETQYF | TGTGCCAGCAGCTTAGCGGCTAGCGGGGGCCAAGAGACCCAGTACTTC
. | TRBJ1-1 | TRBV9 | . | CASSVEESYEAFF | TGTGCCAGCAGCGTAGAGGAGTCCTATGAAGCTTTCTTT
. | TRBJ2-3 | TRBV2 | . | CASSGFAGSTDTQYF | TGTGCCAGCAGTGGTTTCGCGGGGAGTACAGATACGCAGTATTTT
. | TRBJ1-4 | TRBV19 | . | CASSMATPLGPEKLFF | TGTGCCAGTAGTATGGCGACACCCTTGGGTCCTGAAAAACTGTTTTTT
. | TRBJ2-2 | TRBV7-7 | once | CASSLGRGGTGELFF | TGTGCCAGCAGCTTGGGGCGGGGAGGAACCGGGGAGCTGTTTTTT
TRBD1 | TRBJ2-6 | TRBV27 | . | CASSLYGQGSSFGANVLTF | TGTGCCAGCAGTTTATATGGACAGGGGTCGTCGTTTGGGGCCAACGTCCTGACTTTC
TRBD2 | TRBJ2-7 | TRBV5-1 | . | CASSLSGGAREQYF | TGCGCCAGCAGCTTGAGCGGGGGTGCGAGGGAGCAGTACTTC
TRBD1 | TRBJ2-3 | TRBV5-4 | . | CASSFQGVIIDTQYF | TGTGCCAGCAGCTTTCAGGGGGTAATCATCGATACGCAGTATTTT
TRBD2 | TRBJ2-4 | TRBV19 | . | CASSMGLGGPKNIQYF | TGTGCCAGTAGTATGGGGTTGGGAGGGCCCAAAAACATTCAGTACTTC
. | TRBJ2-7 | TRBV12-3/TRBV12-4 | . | CASSRDNSYEQYF | TGTGCCAGCAGCCGGGACAATTCCTACGAGCAGTACTTC
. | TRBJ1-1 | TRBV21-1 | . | CASSIRGGAGQAAEAFF | TGTGCCAGCAGCATAAGGGGGGGCGCCGGTCAAGCCGCTGAAGCTTTCTTT
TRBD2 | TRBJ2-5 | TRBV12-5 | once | CASGPSGGMETQYF | TGTGCTAGTGGTCCTAGCGGGGGGATGGAGACCCAGTACTTC
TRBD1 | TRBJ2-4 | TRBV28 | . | CASTRLGTGAKNIQYF | TGTGCCAGCACGCGGTTAGGGACAGGGGCCAAAAACATTCAGTACTTC
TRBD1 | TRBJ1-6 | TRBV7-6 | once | CASSPYRGDNSPLHF | TGTGCCAGCAGCCCATACAGGGGGGATAATTCACCCCTCCACTTT